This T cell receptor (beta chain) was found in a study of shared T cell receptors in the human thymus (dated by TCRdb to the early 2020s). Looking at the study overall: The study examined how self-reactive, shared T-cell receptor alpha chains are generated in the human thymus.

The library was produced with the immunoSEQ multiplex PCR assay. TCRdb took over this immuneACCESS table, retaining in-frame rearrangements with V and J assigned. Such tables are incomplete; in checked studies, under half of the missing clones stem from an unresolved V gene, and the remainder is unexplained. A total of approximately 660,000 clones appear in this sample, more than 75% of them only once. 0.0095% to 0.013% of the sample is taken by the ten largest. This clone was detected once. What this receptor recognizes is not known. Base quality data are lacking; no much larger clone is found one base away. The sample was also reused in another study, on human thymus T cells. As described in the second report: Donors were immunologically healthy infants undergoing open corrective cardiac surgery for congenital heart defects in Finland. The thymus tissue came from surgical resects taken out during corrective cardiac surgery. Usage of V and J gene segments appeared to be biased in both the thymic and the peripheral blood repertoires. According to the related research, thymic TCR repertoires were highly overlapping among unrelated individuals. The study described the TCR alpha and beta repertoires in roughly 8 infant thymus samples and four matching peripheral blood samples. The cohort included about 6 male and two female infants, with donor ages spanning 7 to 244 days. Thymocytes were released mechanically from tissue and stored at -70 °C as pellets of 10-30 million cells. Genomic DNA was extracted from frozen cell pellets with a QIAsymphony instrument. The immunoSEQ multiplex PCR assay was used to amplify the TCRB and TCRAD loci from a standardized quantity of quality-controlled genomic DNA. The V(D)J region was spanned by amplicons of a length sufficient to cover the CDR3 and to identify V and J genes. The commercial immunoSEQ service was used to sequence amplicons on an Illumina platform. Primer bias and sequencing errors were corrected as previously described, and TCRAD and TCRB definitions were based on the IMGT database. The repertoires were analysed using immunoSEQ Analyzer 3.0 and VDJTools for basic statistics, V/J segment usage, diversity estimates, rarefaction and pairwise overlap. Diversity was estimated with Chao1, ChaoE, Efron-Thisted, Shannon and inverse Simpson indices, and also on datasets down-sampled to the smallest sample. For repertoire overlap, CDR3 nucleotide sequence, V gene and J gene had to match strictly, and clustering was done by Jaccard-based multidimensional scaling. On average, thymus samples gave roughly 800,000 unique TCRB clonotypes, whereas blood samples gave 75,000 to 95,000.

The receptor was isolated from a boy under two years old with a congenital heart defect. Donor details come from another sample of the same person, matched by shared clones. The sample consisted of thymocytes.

The DNA reads as follows: TGTGCCAGCAGTCGAAACCCCCCCCTCGGGACAGGCCCGAACACCGGGGAGCTGTTTTTT. It translates to CASSRNPPLGTGPNTGELFF. In this chain, TRBV2 is recombined with TRBJ2-2, with 8 central nucleotides matching TRBD1. From the cysteine through the phenylalanine, the CDR3 covers 20 amino acids. The kept DNA is CDR3 alone, 60 bases in frame from the first base. Relative to germline, V is missing 5 bases and J is missing 0 bases, with 17 bases of the junction outside any gene match. CDR1 and CDR2 are drawn from the germline V gene: SNHLY, FYNNEI.